These 32 T cell receptor beta chains were sequenced from one sample in a study of blood T cell repertoires in COVID-19. Some clones are missing from TCRdb's copy, which holds only in-frame ones; the method was immunoSEQ multiplex PCR. The sample yields fewer than 350,000 clones, about nine tenths seen once. The sample consisted of PBMCs or T cells enriched from blood (not recorded which). Receptors originate from a man aged 60 to 69 who had recovered from COVID-19.

V usage is TRBV11-2 and J usage is TRBJ2-5; 7 positions match TRBD1. V gave up 5 bases and J gave up 3 bases; unmatched junction bases: 3. Germline V lookup: CDR1 SGHAT, CDR2 FQNNGV. There are 13 residues in the CDR3. In nucleotides, the CDR3 is TGTGCCAGCAGCGTCGACAGGGAAGAGACCCAGTACTTC. It codes for CASSVDREETQYF.

The rearrangement joins TRBV5-1 to TRBJ1-4; 8 positions match TRBD1. The CDR3 is made up of 16 amino acids. V dropped 1 base and J dropped 4; count of bases not matched to a gene: 6. Looked up from germline, CDR1 is SGHRS and CDR2 is YFSETQ. CDR3 protein: CASSLFPGQDNEKLFF. CDR3 nucleotides: TGCGCCAGCAGCTTGTTCCCGGGACAGGATAATGAAAAACTGTTTTTT.

The chain employs TRBV7-9 and TRBJ1-4; 8 nucleotides match TRBD1. The germline CDR1 and CDR2 sequences are SEHNR and FQNEAQ (reference sequence). The junction had 2 bases not matched to a gene; V was cut back by 1 base and J by 4 bases. The CDR3 is 15 residues long. This chain's CDR3 is CASSLGTGHNEKLFF. The DNA for the CDR3 is TGTGCCAGCAGCTTAGGGACAGGGCATAATGAAAAACTGTTTTTT.

A remark on this clone: The same CDR3 also results from other DNA sequences found in this sample. V gene TRBV6-5 combines with J gene TRBJ1-1; no definite D call. Trimming left V 0 bases short and J 1 base short, with 3 bases between. Per germline, CDR1 MNHEY and CDR2 SVGAGI. The CDR3 runs 13 residues. CDR3: CASSYSANTEAFF. The CDR3, as DNA: TGTGCCAGCAGTTACTCGGCGAACACTGAAGCTTTCTTT.

The chain has TRBV30 and TRBJ2-3; 8 bases agree with TRBD2. The CDR3 spans 13 residues. Germline lookup yields CDR1 GTSNPN and CDR2 SVGIG (reference sequence). The CDR3 DNA sequence: TGTGCTCTACTAGCGGCTAGCACAGATACGCAGTATTTT. Residues: CALLAASTDTQYF.

The genes are TRBV5-1 and TRBJ1-2; 9 positions match TRBD1. Trimming at V came to 4 bases and at J to 4 bases, leaving 8 bases not matched to a gene. This CDR3 contains 15 residues. Per the germline V gene, CDR1 is SGHRS and CDR2 is YFSETQ. The CDR3 DNA follows: TGCGCCAGCAGCACGGGACAGGGAAAGAGCTATGGCTACACCTTC. Encoded protein: CASSTGQGKSYGYTF.

The chain employs TRBV11-3 and TRBJ2-2; 7 bases fit TRBD1. The CDR3 totals 16 residues. CDR1 is SGHNT, CDR2 YENEEA, per germline. The V gene end was trimmed by 1 base and the J gene end by 2 bases; junction bases not matched to a gene: 4. The CDR3 DNA reads TGTGCCAGCAGCTTAGGGGGGACAGTTAACACCGGGGAGCTGTTTTTT. Translated: CASSLGGTVNTGELFF.

The chain combines TRBV4-1 with TRBJ1-5; D remains ambiguous. In germline, CDR1 is MGHRA, CDR2 YSYEKL. This CDR3 has 16 amino acids. Trimming took off 2 bases at V and 0 bases at J, with 11 bases between the two ends. The CDR3 DNA reads TGCGCCAGCAGCCAAAGTGTACATAATAGCAATCAGCCCCAGCATTTT. It yields the protein CASSQSVHNSNQPQHF.

V usage is TRBV11-3 and J usage is TRBJ1-1, with D perhaps TRBD1 (6 bases). Germline values: CDR1 SGHNT, CDR2 YENEEA. The CDR3 runs to 13 residues. V was clipped by 1 base and J by 6 bases, with 9 bases between them. The CDR3 DNA sequence: TGTGCCAGCAGCTTAGGGGGGGGCTCTGAAGCTTTCTTT. Encoded protein: CASSLGGGSEAFF.

The chain joins TRBV28 to TRBJ1-2; 7 bases fit TRBD1. The J segment lost 4 bases and the V segment lost 3 bases, leaving 8 bases of the junction unmatched. The CDR3 length is 15 residues. In germline, CDR1 is MDHEN, CDR2 SYDVKM. CDR3 loop: CASSFTYRGLYGYTF. The CDR3 DNA follows: TGTGCCAGCAGTTTTACGTACAGGGGTCTCTATGGCTACACCTTC.

This sequence joins TRBV6-6 and TRBJ2-7, with D possibly TRBD1 on 6 matching bases. Trimming pared 6 bases from V and 6 bases from J, leaving 12 bases between. This CDR3 contains 12 residues. Germline CDR1 is MNHNY and CDR2 is SVGAGI (reference sequence). The CDR3 DNA reads TGTGCCAGCAGCCAACAGGGATCCGAGCAGTACTTC. Translated, it gives CASSQQGSEQYF.

The V gene is TRBV28, the J gene TRBJ2-7, with D possibly TRBD1 on 6 matching bases. In germline, CDR1 is MDHEN, CDR2 SYDVKM. V shed 6 bases and J shed 6 bases, with 18 bases lying between them. CDR3 size: 14 residues. This CDR3 is CASRAGPGVFEQYF. The CDR3 coding sequence is TGTGCCAGCAGAGCCGGGCCAGGGGTTTTCGAGCAGTACTTC. Using reference TRBV28 and TRBJ2-7 for the parts outside the CDR3, the full variable domain is DVKVTQSSRYLVKRTGEKVFLECVQDMDHENMFWYRQDPGLGLRLIYFSYDVKMKEKGDIPEGYSVSREKKERFSLILESASTNQTSMYLCASRAGPGVFEQYFGPGTRLTVT.

This clone was found a few times. The chain employs TRBV5-1 and TRBJ1-2; D is undetermined. The CDR3 loop spans 13 amino acids. Per the germline V gene, CDR1 is SGHRS and CDR2 is YFSETQ. Trimming removed 4 bases at V and 1 base at J, with 8 bases between. CDR3 region: CASSQTNNYGYTF. CDR3 nucleotides: TGCGCCAGCAGCCAAACAAATAACTATGGCTACACCTTC.

J is TRBJ2-7 and V is TRBV27; D is possibly TRBD1 (6 bases). The CDR3 spans 15 residues. In germline, CDR1 is MNHEY, CDR2 SMNVEV (reference sequence). Trimming stripped 7 bases from V and 6 bases from J, with 22 bases between. CDR3 sequence (DNA): TGTGCCAGCACGGGGACGGACAGCTTGTCAACCGAGCAGTACTTC. Translation gives CASTGTDSLSTEQYF.

The count of this clone is one. The chain employs TRBV6-6 and TRBJ2-3, with D possibly being TRBD1 (6 bases). Trimming pared 2 bases from V and 0 bases from J, leaving 9 bases between. CDR1 is MNHNY, CDR2 SVGAGI, per germline (reference sequence). The length of the CDR3 is 15 residues. CDR3 sequence: CASSYGQLSTDTQYF. The DNA of the CDR3 is TGTGCCAGCAGTTACGGACAGCTAAGCACAGATACGCAGTATTTT.

The V and J genes are TRBV19 and TRBJ2-1, with TRBD1 matching 7 bases. Germline assignment: CDR1 LNHDA and CDR2 SQIVND (reference sequence). V was clipped by 9 bases and J by 7 bases; unmatched bases: 6. The CDR3 extends over 12 amino acids. The CDR3 loop is CASRHRGNEQFF. In nucleotides, the CDR3 is TGTGCCAGCCGGCACAGGGGAAATGAGCAGTTCTTC.

The J gene is TRBJ2-7, the V gene TRBV5-4; TRBD2 agrees at 7 bases. The V and J ends lost 4 bases and 6 bases, in that order; junction bases with no gene match: 10. The CDR3 loop spans 14 amino acids. Per germline, CDR1 SGHNT and CDR2 YYREEE (reference sequence). The DNA for the CDR3 is TGTGCCAGCAGCCTTTGGACTAGTCCGGTCGAGCAGTACTTC. Translation: CASSLWTSPVEQYF.

The chain couples TRBV6-5 to TRBJ1-6; tentative D call: TRBD1 (5 bases). From germline, CDR1 is MNHEY and CDR2 SVGAGI. V lost 8 bases, J lost 11 bases, and 19 bases lay in between. The CDR3 has 14 residues. CDR3: CASSQGPSEPPLHF. The CDR3 DNA follows: TGTGCCAGCTCGCAGGGCCCCTCCGAGCCACCCCTCCACTTT.

The gene calls are TRBV28 and TRBJ1-2; 9 nucleotides agree with TRBD1. The trim removed 7 bases at V and 4 bases at J, leaving 4 bases unmatched. CDR1 and CDR2 (germline): MDHEN, SYDVKM. This CDR3 contains 13 residues. Written as DNA, the CDR3 is TGTGCCAGCAAATACAGGGGGCTCTATGGCTACACCTTC. Encoded protein: CASKYRGLYGYTF.

The genes are TRBV7-3 and TRBJ1-5, with D maybe TRBD1 (5 bases). CDR3 length: 13 amino acids. V gave up 5 bases and J gave up 4 bases, with 9 bases separating them. The germline V gene encodes CDR1 SGHTA and CDR2 FQGTGA. CDR3 nucleotide sequence: TGTGCCAGCAGCGTTCAGGGAAATCAGCCCCAGCATTTT. Its protein product is CASSVQGNQPQHF. The whole variable domain, remainder taken from reference TRBV7-3 and TRBJ1-5, is GAGVSQTPSNKVTEKGKYVELRCDPISGHTALYWYRQSLGQGPEFLIYFQGTGAADDSGLPNDRFFAVRPEGSVSTLKIQRTERGDSAVYLCASSVQGNQPQHFGDGTRLSIL.

CDR3 loop: CASSLATFGGNGNEQFF. The CDR3 region has the DNA TGCGCCAGCAGCTTGGCGACATTCGGGGGGAACGGTAATGAGCAGTTCTTC. The chain carries TRBV5-1 and TRBJ2-1; TRBD2 matches 7 bases. Germline loops: CDR1 SGHRS, CDR2 YFSETQ. J gave up 7 bases and V 0 bases, and 13 bases lay outside the gene matches. The CDR3 covers 17 residues.

This chain joins TRBV28 and TRBJ2-5; 9 bases fit TRBD1. This CDR3 region has 17 residues. After removal of 7 bases from V and 5 bases from J, the junction contained 17 bases not matched to a gene. Germline CDR1 is MDHEN and CDR2 is SYDVKM. The DNA of the CDR3 is TGTGCCAGCACCCTCCGCCTGACAGGGGGTTTGTCGGAGACCCAGTACTTC. Translated, it gives CASTLRLTGGLSETQYF.

The CDR3 region is CATSAQGQGRTYNEQFF. The CDR3 DNA sequence: TGTGCCACCAGTGCACAAGGGCAGGGGAGAACCTACAATGAGCAGTTCTTC. The chain couples TRBV24-1 to TRBJ2-1; weak D call: TRBD1 (6 bases). Germline CDR1 is KGHDR and CDR2 is SFDVKD. CDR3 length: 17 amino acids. V was pared by 5 bases and J by 2 bases, with 18 bases between.

V gene TRBV9 combines with J gene TRBJ2-7, with 9 positions matching TRBD2. With V trimmed by 3 bases and J by 5 bases, 6 bases remained unmatched. Germline assignment: CDR1 SGDLS and CDR2 YYNGEE. CDR3 length equals 14 residues. In DNA, the CDR3 is TGTGCCAGCAGCGATCTAGCGGGAAGTGACGAGCAGTACTTC. This codes for CASSDLAGSDEQYF.

This chain uses TRBV19 with TRBJ2-1; TRBD2 matches 7 bases. Germline CDR1 reads LNHDA; CDR2 reads SQIVND (reference sequence). The junction had 11 bases not matched to a gene; V was cut back by 5 bases and J by 7 bases. This CDR3 comprises 15 residues. This CDR3 reads CASSPRREAINEQFF. CDR3 sequence (DNA): TGTGCCAGTAGTCCCCGCCGGGAGGCCATAAATGAGCAGTTCTTC.

The rearrangement links TRBV10-1 to TRBJ2-1; D is possibly TRBD2 (6 bases). Trimming removed 5 bases at V and 6 bases at J, with 11 bases between. The CDR3 runs 13 residues. Germline CDR1 reads WNHNN; CDR2 reads SYGVQD (reference sequence). The CDR3 nucleotides are TGCGCCAGCAGTATCTTCGGGGGCAATGAGCAGTTCTTC. Translated: CASSIFGGNEQFF.

This chain links TRBV5-1 with TRBJ2-3, with 8 positions matching TRBD1. Germline CDR1 and CDR2: SGHRS and YFSETQ. With 0 bases clipped from V and 2 bases from J, the junction kept 5 bases outside the gene matches. CDR3 length equals 16 residues. The CDR3, as DNA: TGCGCCAGCAGCTTGGCCGGACAGGGCCTCACAGATACGCAGTATTTT. Encoded protein: CASSLAGQGLTDTQYF.

This chain connects TRBV19 to TRBJ2-5; TRBD2 agrees at 8 bases. This CDR3 is built from 15 residues. Germline assignment: CDR1 LNHDA and CDR2 SQIVND (reference sequence). Trimming at V came to 2 bases and at J to 5 bases, leaving 7 bases not matched to a gene. CDR3 sequence (DNA): TGTGCCAGTAGTATATGGACTAGCATGGGGGAGACCCAGTACTTC. Encoded protein: CASSIWTSMGETQYF.

V usage is TRBV27 and J usage is TRBJ2-1; 9 bases are a match to TRBD2. V lost 3 bases to trimming and J lost 15 bases; unmatched junction nucleotides: 9. The CDR3 contains 13 residues. Germline V gives CDR1 MNHEY, CDR2 SMNVEV (reference sequence). This chain's CDR3 is CASSFSSGTRGFF. The CDR3 region has the DNA TGTGCCAGCAGTTTTTCTAGCGGGACGAGGGGGTTCTTC.

The V gene is TRBV19, the J gene TRBJ2-7, with TRBD1 identical over 11 bases. After removal of 6 bases from V and 0 bases from J, the junction contained 4 bases not matched to a gene. This CDR3 has 15 residues. Germline V CDR1 and CDR2: LNHDA, SQIVND (reference sequence). The CDR3 nucleotides read TGTGCCAGTAGAAAAGGGACAGGGGGCTCCTACGAGCAGTACTTC. This codes for CASRKGTGGSYEQYF.

This clone was detected only once. V and J are TRBV29-1 and TRBJ2-1; TRBD2 is a possible D gene (6 bases). The CDR3 is 17 residues long. Germline loops: CDR1 SQVTM, CDR2 ANQGSEA. V shed 0 bases and J shed 3 bases, with 18 bases lying between them. CDR3 sequence: CSVEDVGWGDYYNEQFF. In nucleotides, the CDR3 is TGCAGCGTTGAAGACGTGGGATGGGGGGATTACTACAATGAGCAGTTCTTC.

The V call is TRBV7-8, the J call TRBJ2-7; 8 nucleotides agree with TRBD2. Germline values: CDR1 SGHVS, CDR2 FQNEAQ. This CDR3 is built from 14 residues. V lost 5 bases and J lost 2; bases outside the gene matches: 5. The CDR3 DNA reads TGTGCCAGCAGCATTACTAGCGGAGCCTACGAGCAGTACTTC. Amino acid sequence: CASSITSGAYEQYF.